Listed here are 15 T cell receptor beta chains from one sample, sequenced in a study of regulatory T cells in long-lasting Graves disease (dated by TCRdb to 2020 to 2023). The method was multiplex PCR. Instrument used: Illumina HiSeq 4000. To build TCR beta libraries, CDR3 regions were amplified by Arm-PCR using iRepertoire HTBI primers. TCRdb itself trimmed the public reads at Q25 with fastp, ran MiXCR and retained productive beta chains. Each CDR3 protein appears once, grouped with its most common genes and DNA. In this sample the table shows 650,000 to 700,000 distinct CDR3 sequences, 25% to 30% of which occur a single time. Of the sample, 40% to 50% falls within the top ten clones. In the paper's terms, the time point label means: persistent/refractory GD, antithyroid drugs over 5 years with positive TRAb. RNA was extracted from PBMCs in TRIzol for both TCR sequencing and RNA sequencing. The specimen was peripheral blood mononuclear cells (PBMCs), collected when the disease was refractory, from a patient treated with antithyroid drugs. These TCRs come from a female donor with Graves disease.

The rearrangement uses TRBV12-3 or TRBV12-4 and TRBJ1-1; the match to TRBD1 covers 9 bases. Trimming at V came to 6 bases and at J to 6 bases, leaving 11 bases not matched to a gene. There are 15 residues in the CDR3. The CDR3 coding sequence is TGTGCCAGCAGCCCACCGGGACAGGGTTTCGCTGAAGCTTTCTTT. Translation gives CASSPPGQGFAEAFF.

The chain links TRBV5-6 to TRBJ1-2; D unclear. Trimming took 3 bases from V and 4 from J, leaving 16 bases between them. Germline V gene sequence: CDR1 SGHDT, CDR2 YYEEEE. The CDR3 has 15 amino acids. The CDR3 reads CASSSWLIQSYGYTF. In nucleotides, the CDR3 is TGTGCCAGCAGCTCCTGGCTGATTCAAAGCTATGGCTACACCTTC.

This clonotype was counted many times. The CDR3 nucleotides read TGCGCCAGCACGCGGTCCCCTAGCGAGCAGTACTTC. This encodes CASTRSPSEQYF. V is TRBV10-1 and J is TRBJ2-7; D not resolved. The CDR3 has 12 amino acids. Per germline, CDR1 WNHNN and CDR2 SYGVQD (reference sequence). V gave up 7 bases and J gave up 6 bases, with 13 bases separating them.

The genes are TRBV12-5 and TRBJ1-2; 7 positions agree with TRBD1. Germline V gene data show CDR1 as LGHNT and CDR2 as FRNRAP. V dropped 2 bases and J dropped 8; count of bases not matched to a gene: 5. This CDR3 is built from 13 residues. CDR3 DNA: TGTGCTAGTGGTTTGAAGACAGGGAGAGGCTACACCTTC. Protein sequence: CASGLKTGRGYTF.

This clonotype came up a few times. The chain's CDR3 is CASSFLTDPNGYTF. The CDR3 DNA reads TGTGCCAGCAGTTTCCTGACCGACCCCAACGGCTACACCTTC. This chain uses TRBV28 with TRBJ1-2; D is undetermined. The CDR3 is made up of 14 amino acids. V lost 3 bases and J 8 bases, leaving 16 bases between the germline ends. The germline CDR1 and CDR2 sequences are MDHEN and SYDVKM.

This clonotype was seen at least ten times. The V gene is TRBV11-2, the J gene TRBJ2-7; possible D gene TRBD2, 5 bases. V lost 3 bases and J lost 4, with 13 bases in between. The CDR3 is made up of 14 amino acids. The germline gives CDR1 SGHAT, CDR2 FQNNGV. The CDR3: CASSFGSVRYEQYF. In nucleotides, the CDR3 is TGTGCCAGCAGCTTCGGTAGCGTGAGGTACGAGCAGTACTTC.

The chain employs TRBV5-1 and TRBJ1-6; tentatively, D is TRBD1 (5 bases). Between the trimmed V and J ends, which lost 0 bases and 7 bases, there was a span of 17 bases. The CDR3 is made up of 17 amino acids. Per the germline V gene, CDR1 is SGHRS and CDR2 is YFSETQ. Here the CDR3 reads CASSLDVGAGGNSPLHF. In DNA form, the CDR3 reads TGCGCCAGCAGCTTGGACGTTGGAGCGGGGGGGAATTCACCCCTCCACTTT.

This clonotype turned up a few times. The chain carries TRBV19 and TRBJ1-5; D is unresolved. The CDR3 has 15 amino acids. V was shortened by 7 bases and J by 4 bases, with 17 bases between the two germline ends. Germline lookup yields CDR1 LNHDA and CDR2 SQIVND (reference sequence). CDR3 DNA: TGTGCCAGTATGACTAGTCGGCAGGTGAATCAGCCCCAGCATTTT. It is translated as CASMTSRQVNQPQHF.

As regards this clonotype: This clone may be a read error of a much larger clone one base away. The CDR3 does not end in the conserved phenylalanine or tryptophan, so this is likely a read error. This sequence joins TRBV6-2 or TRBV6-3 and TRBJ1-2; TRBD1 might be the D (6 bases). This CDR3 region has 13 residues. The V gene's germline CDR1 is MNHEY and CDR2 SVGEGT. Trimming stripped 5 bases from V and 7 bases from J, with 14 bases between. The CDR3 coding sequence is TGTGCCAGCAGTGGGACATTATATGGTGGCTACACCCTC. This gives the protein CASSGTLYGGYTL.

This clonotype was seen only once. This chain uses TRBV3-1 with TRBJ2-4, with D perhaps TRBD1 (6 bases). The CDR3 covers 16 residues. With 3 bases removed from V and 0 bases from J, the gap between germline ends came to 12 bases. The germline gives CDR1 LGHDT, CDR2 YNNKEL (reference sequence). This CDR3 is CASSQGATGAKNIQYF. Here the CDR3 DNA reads TGTGCCAGCAGCCAGGGGGCCACGGGAGCCAAAAACATTCAGTACTTC.

Notes on this clonotype: An end of the junction does not agree with germline; a read error may underlie this. The V and J genes are TRBV27 and TRBJ2-7; no definite D call. Germline V gives CDR1 MNHEY, CDR2 SMNVEV (reference sequence). The CDR3 has 15 amino acids. The DNA of the CDR3 is TGTGCCAGCAGTCCTAAGCCTTCCAGCGCCCCTCGATTGGACTTC. Translated, it gives CASSPKPSSAPRLDF.

CDR3 bases: TGTGCCAGCAGCGTATCCAGGGAATTGTCTGGGGCCAACGTCCTGACTTTC. This encodes CASSVSRELSGANVLTF. The gene calls are TRBV9 and TRBJ2-6; a possible D gene is TRBD1 (5 bases). Trimming cost V 1 base and J 1 base, with 12 bases left between them. CDR3 length: 17 amino acids. The germline gives CDR1 SGDLS, CDR2 YYNGEE.

This clonotype was seen a few times. V usage is TRBV6-5 and J usage is TRBJ2-2; D not certain. This CDR3 spans 11 amino acids. CDR1 is MNHEY, CDR2 SVGAGI, per germline. Trimming pared 3 bases from V and 6 bases from J, leaving 2 bases between. CDR3 in DNA: TGTGCCAGCAGTTATCCCGGGGAGCTGTTTTTT. Protein sequence: CASSYPGELFF.

This clonotype was seen more than once but under ten times. This rearrangement joins TRBV5-1 to TRBJ1-1, with D tentatively TRBD1 (6 bases). CDR3 length: 16 amino acids. Germline V gene data show CDR1 as SGHRS and CDR2 as YFSETQ. V shed 1 base and J shed 0 bases, with 13 bases lying between them. The CDR3 DNA sequence: TGCGCCAGCAGCTTGCGCCAGGGGAGGATGAACACTGAAGCTTTCTTT. This sequence encodes CASSLRQGRMNTEAFF.

This clonotype was seen more than once but under ten times. The rearrangement uses TRBV5-1 and TRBJ2-7; weak D call: TRBD2 (5 bases). The ends were cut back, 4 bases at V and 6 bases at J, with 20 bases in the middle. The germline V gene has CDR1 SGHRS and CDR2 YFSETQ. The CDR3 has 15 residues. The CDR3 coding sequence is TGCGCCAGCAGCAGGGAATGGGTGAGGGCCAGCGAGCAGTACTTC. This encodes CASSREWVRASEQYF.